This note documents a single TCR beta chain sequence. Its antigen is as yet unknown. In TCRdb, the reads were re-called with MiXCR into one record per CDR3 protein. The sample has 400,000 to 600,000 distinct CDR3 sequences; about 42% are singletons. The data belong to a study of T cell repertoires in cytomegalovirus infection. Study-wide background: Selected CMV epitopes included recently identified HLA-C-restricted ones as well as well-studied HLA-B-restricted ones.

The germline gives CDR1 SGHTA, CDR2 FQGNSA. V dropped 7 bases and J dropped 1 base, with 15 bases sitting between them. The CDR3 extends over 15 amino acids. This material consisted of cultured PBMCs, taken from culture after CMV antigen stimulation. The rearrangement uses TRBV7-2 and TRBJ2-3; TRBD2 might be the D (5 bases). This clonotype was obtained from a human donor in good health (CMV status not recorded). Some clones in this sample may be carry-over from other donors' samples. CDR3 sequence reads: CASTPDAGGTDTQYF. The CDR3 region has the DNA TGTGCCAGCACCCCCGACGCCGGGGGCACAGATACGCAGTATTTT.